The 4 T cell receptor beta chains below all came from one sample that was sequenced in a study of CD8 T cells in Susac syndrome. Random hexamers primed reverse transcription of about 0.5 to 1 ug RNA. In TCRdb, the immunoSEQ multiplex PCR reads were re-called with MiXCR into one record per CDR3 protein. The sample consists of over 95,000 distinct CDR3 sequences, 92% of them appearing once. Sequenced: CD8+ T cells from PBMCs. Source of these receptors: a human donor in good health.

The chain joins TRBV29-1 to TRBJ1-1; 10 bases map to TRBD1. This CDR3 is built from 14 residues. Losses at the gene ends were 4 bases for V and 6 bases for J; bases not matched to a gene: 8. Germline-derived CDR1 and CDR2 are SQVTM and ANQGSEA. Here the CDR3 DNA reads TGCAGCGTTGCATACGGACAGGGGGGCCCTGAAGCTTTCTTT. Encoded protein: CSVAYGQGGPEAFF. Looking up the rest from reference TRBV29-1 and TRBJ1-1 gives the full variable domain: SAVISQKPSRDICQRGTSLTIQCQVDSQVTMMFWYRQQPGQSLTLIATANQGSEATYESGFVIDKFPISRPNLTFSTLTVSNMSPEDSSIYLCSVAYGQGGPEAFFGQGTRLTVV.

This clonotype has only one observation. V is TRBV11-2 and J is TRBJ2-3, with D unresolved. The CDR3 runs 13 residues. V gave up 5 bases and J gave up 3 bases, with 9 bases separating them. Germline V CDR1 and CDR2: SGHAT, FQNNGV. This chain's CDR3 is CASSALVTDTQYF. CDR3 sequence (DNA): TGTGCCAGCAGCGCCCTCGTTACAGATACGCAGTATTTT.

This clonotype was found once. The rearrangement joins TRBV6-1 to TRBJ1-1, with a possible D match to TRBD1 (6 bases). Looked up from germline, CDR1 is MNHNS and CDR2 is SASEGT. This CDR3 has 18 residues. V dropped 4 bases and J dropped 1 base, with 22 bases sitting between them. The CDR3 nucleotides are TGTGCCAGCAGTGGGGGGCGGTTCCGGGCAGTCTCGAACACTGAAGCTTTCTTT. This gives the protein CASSGGRFRAVSNTEAFF.

This clonotype showed up just once. The V call is TRBV20-1, the J call TRBJ2-1; 7 bases align to TRBD2. This CDR3 is 15 amino acids long. Losses at the gene ends were 4 bases for V and 0 bases for J; bases not matched to a gene: 6. Germline V gene data show CDR1 as DFQATT and CDR2 as SNEGSKA (reference sequence). The CDR3 region has the DNA TGCAGTGCTAATCCTAGCGGTAGCTCCTACAATGAGCAGTTCTTC. It yields the protein CSANPSGSSYNEQFF.